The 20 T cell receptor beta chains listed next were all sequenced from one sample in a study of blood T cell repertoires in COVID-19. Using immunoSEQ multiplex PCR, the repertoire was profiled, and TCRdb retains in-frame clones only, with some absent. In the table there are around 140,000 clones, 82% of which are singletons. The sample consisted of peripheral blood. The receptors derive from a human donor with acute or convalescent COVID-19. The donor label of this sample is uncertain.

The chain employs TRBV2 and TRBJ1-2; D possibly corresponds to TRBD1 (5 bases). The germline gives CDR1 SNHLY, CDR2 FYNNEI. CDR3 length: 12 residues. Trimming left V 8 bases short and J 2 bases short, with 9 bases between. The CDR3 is CASRTRNYGYTF. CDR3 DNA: TGTGCCAGCCGGACAAGAAACTATGGCTACACCTTC.

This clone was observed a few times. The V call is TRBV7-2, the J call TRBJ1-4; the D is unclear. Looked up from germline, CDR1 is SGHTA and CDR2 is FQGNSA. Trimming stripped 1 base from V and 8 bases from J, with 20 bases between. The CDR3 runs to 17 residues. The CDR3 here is CASSLVAAGGGSEKLFF. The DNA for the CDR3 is TGTGCCAGCAGCTTAGTAGCGGCAGGTGGAGGCTCCGAAAAACTGTTTTTT.

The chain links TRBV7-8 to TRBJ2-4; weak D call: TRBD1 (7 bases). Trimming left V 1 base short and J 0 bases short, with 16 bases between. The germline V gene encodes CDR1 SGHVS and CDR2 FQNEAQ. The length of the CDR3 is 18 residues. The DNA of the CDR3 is TGTGCCAGCAGCTTAGTAGGAGGGGGCGCTATAGCCAAAAACATTCAGTACTTC. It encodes CASSLVGGGAIAKNIQYF.

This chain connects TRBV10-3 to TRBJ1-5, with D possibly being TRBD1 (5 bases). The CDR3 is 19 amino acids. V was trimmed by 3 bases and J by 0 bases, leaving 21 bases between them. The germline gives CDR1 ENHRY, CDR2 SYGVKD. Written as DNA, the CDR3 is TGTGCCATCAGTGACTCGGGTGGAAGGGGCAGGGATAGCAATCAGCCCCAGCATTTT. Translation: CAISDSGGRGRDSNQPQHF.

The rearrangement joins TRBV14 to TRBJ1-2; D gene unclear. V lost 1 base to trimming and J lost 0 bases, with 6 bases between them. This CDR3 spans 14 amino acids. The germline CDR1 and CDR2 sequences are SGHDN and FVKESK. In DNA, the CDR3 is TGTGCCAGCAGCCAAGTACAGTCTAACTATGGCTACACCTTC. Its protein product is CASSQVQSNYGYTF.

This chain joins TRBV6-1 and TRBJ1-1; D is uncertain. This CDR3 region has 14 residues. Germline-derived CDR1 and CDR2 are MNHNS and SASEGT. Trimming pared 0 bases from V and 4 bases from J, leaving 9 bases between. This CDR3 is CASSEALGSTEAFF. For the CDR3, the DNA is TGTGCCAGCAGTGAAGCCCTTGGGAGCACTGAAGCTTTCTTT.

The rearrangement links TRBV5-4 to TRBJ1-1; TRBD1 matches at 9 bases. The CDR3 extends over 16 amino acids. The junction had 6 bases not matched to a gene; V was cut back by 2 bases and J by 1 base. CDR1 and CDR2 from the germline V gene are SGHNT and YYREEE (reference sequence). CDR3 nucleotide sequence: TGTGCCAGCAGCTTAGGCGACAGGGGGAAGAACACTGAAGCTTTCTTT. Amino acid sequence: CASSLGDRGKNTEAFF. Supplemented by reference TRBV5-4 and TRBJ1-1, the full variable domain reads ETGVTQSPTHLIKTRGQQVTLRCSSQSGHNTVSWYQQALGQGPQFIFQYYREEENGRGNFPPRFSGLQFPNYSSELNVNALELDDSALYLCASSLGDRGKNTEAFFGQGTRLTVV.

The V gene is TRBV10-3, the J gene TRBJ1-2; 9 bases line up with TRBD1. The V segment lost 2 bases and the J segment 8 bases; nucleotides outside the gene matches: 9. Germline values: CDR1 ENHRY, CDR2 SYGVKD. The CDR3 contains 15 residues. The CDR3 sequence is CAISEPGTGLRGYTF. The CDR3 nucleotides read TGTGCCATCAGTGAGCCAGGGACAGGGCTAAGGGGCTACACCTTC.

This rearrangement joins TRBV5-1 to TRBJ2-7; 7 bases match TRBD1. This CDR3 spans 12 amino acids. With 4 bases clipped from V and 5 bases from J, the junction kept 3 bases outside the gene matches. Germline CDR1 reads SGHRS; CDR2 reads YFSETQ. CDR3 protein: CASSRDRDEQYF. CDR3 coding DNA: TGCGCCAGCAGCCGCGACAGGGACGAGCAGTACTTC. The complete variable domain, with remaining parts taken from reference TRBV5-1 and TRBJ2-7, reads KAGVTQTPRYLIKTRGQQVTLSCSPISGHRSVSWYQQTPGQGLQFLFEYFSETQRNKGNFPGRFSGRQFSNSRSEMNVSTLELGDSALYLCASSRDRDEQYFGPGTRLTVT.

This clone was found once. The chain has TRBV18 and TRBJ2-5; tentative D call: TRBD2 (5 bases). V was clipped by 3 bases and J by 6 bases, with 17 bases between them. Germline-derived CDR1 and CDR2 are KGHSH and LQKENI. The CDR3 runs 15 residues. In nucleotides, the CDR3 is TGTGCCAGCTCACCCGGCGAGGGCCGGAGCAAGACCCAGTACTTC. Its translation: CASSPGEGRSKTQYF.

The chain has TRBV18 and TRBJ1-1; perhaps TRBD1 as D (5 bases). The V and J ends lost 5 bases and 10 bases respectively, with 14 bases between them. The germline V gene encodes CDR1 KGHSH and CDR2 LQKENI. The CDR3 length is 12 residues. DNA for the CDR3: TGTGCCAGCTCATTATCAGGGTCAGGAGCTTTCTTT. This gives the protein CASSLSGSGAFF.

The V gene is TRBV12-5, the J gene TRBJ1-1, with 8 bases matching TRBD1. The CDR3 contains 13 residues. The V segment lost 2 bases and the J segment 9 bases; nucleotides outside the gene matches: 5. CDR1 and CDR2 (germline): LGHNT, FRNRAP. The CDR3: CASGLPSGGKAFF. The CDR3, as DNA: TGTGCTAGTGGTTTGCCATCAGGGGGCAAAGCTTTCTTT.

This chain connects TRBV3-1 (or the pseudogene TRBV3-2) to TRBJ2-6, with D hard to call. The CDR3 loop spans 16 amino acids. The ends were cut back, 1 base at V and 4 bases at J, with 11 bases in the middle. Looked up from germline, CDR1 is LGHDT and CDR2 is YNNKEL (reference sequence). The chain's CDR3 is CASSQVAAPGANVLTF. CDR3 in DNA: TGTGCCAGCAGCCAAGTGGCCGCTCCCGGGGCCAACGTCCTGACTTTC.

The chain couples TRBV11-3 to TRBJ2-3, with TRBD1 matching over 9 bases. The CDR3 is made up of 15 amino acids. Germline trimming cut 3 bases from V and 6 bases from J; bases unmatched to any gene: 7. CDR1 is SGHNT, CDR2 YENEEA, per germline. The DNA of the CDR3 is TGTGCCAGCAGCTTCGGGACAGGGAACTTCGATACGCAGTATTTT. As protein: CASSFGTGNFDTQYF. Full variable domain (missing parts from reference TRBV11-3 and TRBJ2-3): EAGVVQSPRYKIIEKKQPVAFWCNPISGHNTLYWYLQNLGQGPELLIRYENEEAVDDSQLPKDRFSAERLKGVDSTLKIQPAELGDSAVYLCASSFGTGNFDTQYFGPGTRLTVL.

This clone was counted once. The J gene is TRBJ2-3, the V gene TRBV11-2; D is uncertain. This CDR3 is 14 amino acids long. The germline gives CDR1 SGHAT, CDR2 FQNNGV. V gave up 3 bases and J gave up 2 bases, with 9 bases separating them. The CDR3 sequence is CASSFGTSTDTQYF. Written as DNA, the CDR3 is TGTGCCAGCAGCTTTGGTACATCCACAGATACGCAGTATTTT.

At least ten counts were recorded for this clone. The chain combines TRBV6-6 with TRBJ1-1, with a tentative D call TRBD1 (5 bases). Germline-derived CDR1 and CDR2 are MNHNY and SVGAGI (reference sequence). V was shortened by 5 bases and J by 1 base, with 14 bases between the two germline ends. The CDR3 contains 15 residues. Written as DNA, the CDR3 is TGTGCCAGCAGTGTGTCAGGGAGGGAGAACACTGAAGCTTTCTTT. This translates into CASSVSGRENTEAFF.

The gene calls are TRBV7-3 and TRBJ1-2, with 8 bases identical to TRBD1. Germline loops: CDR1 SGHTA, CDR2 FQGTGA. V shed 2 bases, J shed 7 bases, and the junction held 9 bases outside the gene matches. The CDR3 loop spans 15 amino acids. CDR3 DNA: TGTGCCAGCAGCTTAGCAGGGGGCGGTTCGGGTGGCTACACCTTC. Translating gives CASSLAGGGSGGYTF.

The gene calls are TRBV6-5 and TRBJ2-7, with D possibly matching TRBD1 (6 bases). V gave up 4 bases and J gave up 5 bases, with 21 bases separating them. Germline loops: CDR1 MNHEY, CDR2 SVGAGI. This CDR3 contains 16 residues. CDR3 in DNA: TGTGCCAGCAGTTTTCTGCAGGGGCGCCATGACGACGAGCAGTACTTC. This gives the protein CASSFLQGRHDDEQYF.

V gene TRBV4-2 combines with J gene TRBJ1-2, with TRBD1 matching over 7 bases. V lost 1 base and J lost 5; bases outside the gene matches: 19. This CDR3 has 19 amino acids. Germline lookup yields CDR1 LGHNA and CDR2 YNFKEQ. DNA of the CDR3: TGTGCCAGCAGCCAAGCCGAGACAGGGAGGCGATGGGCACCGTATGGCTACACCTTC. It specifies CASSQAETGRRWAPYGYTF.

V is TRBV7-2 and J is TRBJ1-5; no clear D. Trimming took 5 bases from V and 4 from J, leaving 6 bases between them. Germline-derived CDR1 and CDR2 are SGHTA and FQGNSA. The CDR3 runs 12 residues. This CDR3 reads CASSPSNQPQHF. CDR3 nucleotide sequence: TGTGCCAGCAGCCCCAGTAATCAGCCCCAGCATTTT.